This T cell receptor (beta chain) was sequenced in a study of control samples from healthy donors and cancer patients (dated by TCRdb to 2018 to 2020). Receptors were amplified or captured by the immunoSEQ multiplex PCR assay. Imported from immuneACCESS, the table was reduced by TCRdb to in-frame sequences with V and J called. These copies leave out some clones; in studies compared against another copy, an unresolved V gene accounts for under half, and the cause of the remainder is not known. This sample comprises more than 90,000 clones, 80% to 90% of them detected only once. The ten top clones hold about 7.8% of the sample. V is shortened by 4 bases, J by 4 bases, and the region joining them spans 17 bases. The germline V gene (reference sequence) yields LNHDA for CDR1 and SQIVND for CDR2. The CDR3 holds 16 amino acids from the cysteine to the phenylalanine. Just CDR3 DNA is preserved here, 48 bases in frame from base 1.

In regard to this clone: The clone's antigen remains unknown. Base qualities are not provided; no much larger clone lies one nucleotide away.

The TCR comes from a man aged 25-45 years in good health. The sequence links TRBV19 to TRBJ2-1; the D gene is possibly TRBD2, with 7 bases matching. The sequencing input was blood. The nucleotide sequence reads TGTGCCAGTAGTACCCTCCGGGGGGCGGGTTACAATGAGCAGTTCTTC. Its amino acids are CASSTLRGAGYNEQFF.